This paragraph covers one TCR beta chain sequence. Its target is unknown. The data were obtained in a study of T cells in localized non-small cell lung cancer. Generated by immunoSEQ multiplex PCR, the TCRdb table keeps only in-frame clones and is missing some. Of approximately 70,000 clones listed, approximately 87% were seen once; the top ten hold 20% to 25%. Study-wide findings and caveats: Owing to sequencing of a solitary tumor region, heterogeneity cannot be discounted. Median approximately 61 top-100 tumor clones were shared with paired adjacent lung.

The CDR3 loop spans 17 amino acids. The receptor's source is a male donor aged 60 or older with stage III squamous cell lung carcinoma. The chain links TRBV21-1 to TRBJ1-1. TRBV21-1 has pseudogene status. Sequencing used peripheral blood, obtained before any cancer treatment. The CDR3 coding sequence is TGTGCCAGCAGCAAAAAGAGCCTTCGCGGGGGGTCCACTGAAGCTTTCTTT. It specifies CASSKKSLRGGSTEAFF.